Included here is one T cell receptor (beta chain) sequence, with context. Its cognate antigen is unknown. This entry belongs to a study of T cell responses to AZD1222 COVID-19 vaccine. Whole-study results and caveats: No repertoire was sampled before or during the peak T cell response, only after it. Across the whole spike, CD4 TCRs peaked at regions 160-218 and 743-854.

Generated by immunoSEQ multiplex PCR, the TCRdb table keeps only in-frame clones and is missing some. The sample holds roughly 70,000 clones, roughly nine tenths seen once. Trimming removed 4 bases from V and 4 bases from J, with 19 bases in between. The CDR3 is made up of 16 amino acids. Germline assignment: CDR1 LNHDA and CDR2 SQIVND (reference sequence). V usage is TRBV19 and J usage is TRBJ1-2; D might be TRBD1 (5 bases). This material consisted of peripheral blood, taken 28 days after the second AZD1222 dose. The sequence came from an adult who received the AZD1222 COVID-19 vaccine. CDR3 amino acids: CASSRLRDARSYGYTF. In DNA, the CDR3 is TGTGCCAGTAGTAGACTCCGGGACGCTAGAAGCTATGGCTACACCTTC.